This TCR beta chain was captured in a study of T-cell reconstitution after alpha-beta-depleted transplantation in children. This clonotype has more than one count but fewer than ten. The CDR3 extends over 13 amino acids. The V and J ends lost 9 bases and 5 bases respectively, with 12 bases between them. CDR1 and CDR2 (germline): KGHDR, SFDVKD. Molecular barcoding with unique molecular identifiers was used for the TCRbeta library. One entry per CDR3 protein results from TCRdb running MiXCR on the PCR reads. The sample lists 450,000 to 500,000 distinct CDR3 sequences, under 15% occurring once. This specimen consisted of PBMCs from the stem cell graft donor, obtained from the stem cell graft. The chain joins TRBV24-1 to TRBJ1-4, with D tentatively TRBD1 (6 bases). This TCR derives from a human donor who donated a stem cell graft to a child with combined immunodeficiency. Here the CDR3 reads CATAQQGNEKLFF. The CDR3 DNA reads TGTGCCACCGCCCAGCAGGGGAATGAAAAACTGTTTTTT.